This T cell receptor (beta chain) originates from a study of blood T cell repertoires in COVID-19. This table comes from immunoSEQ multiplex PCR, and its TCRdb copy is limited to in-frame clones, with some not included. The sample yields approximately 160,000 clones, roughly 93% seen once. The CDR3 covers 12 residues. Germline V lookup: CDR1 SGHTA, CDR2 FQGNSA. V was cut by 3 bases and J by 8 bases, with 10 bases left in between. This clonotype was obtained from a woman aged 55-69 years with COVID-19, enrolled during active disease. The chain combines TRBV7-2 with TRBJ1-2; D is ambiguous. The sample comprised peripheral blood. The CDR3 coding sequence is TGTGCCAGCAGCTTTTGGGAGGACGGCTACACCTTC. This gives the protein CASSFWEDGYTF.